This T cell receptor beta chain was identified during a study of beta chain features in type 1 diabetes. Study as a whole: Similarity in age, gender and cell yields was seen between patients and healthy donors.

Broader study findings: Across patients, naive, central memory and Treg TCRB repertoires exhibited apparently greater similarity than was observed across healthy donors. Patients with Type 1 diabetes showed moderately but significantly shorter TCRB CDR3s in all four CD4+ subsets.

Each sorted population was over 98% pure. Notes on this clone: Its antigen is still unknown.

Sequenced material consisted of expressed TCRB transcripts (all of the isolated RNA was reverse transcribed). Approximately 3.6 million reads were obtained on average from naive, central memory and regulatory T cell samples. The assay was immunoSEQ multiplex PCR, and TCRdb's table has in-frame clones only and misses some. This table has nearly 350,000 clones, 9.3% appearing once. Germline V gene sequence: CDR1 LNHDA, CDR2 SQIVND (reference sequence). The CDR3 covers 13 residues. The junction had 5 bases not matched to a gene; V was cut back by 5 bases and J by 7 bases. This receptor was taken from a man between 25 and 39 years old with type 1 diabetes. The chain has TRBV19 and TRBJ1-5; 7 nucleotides match TRBD1. The source material was central memory CD4+ T cells from blood. As DNA, the CDR3 is TGTGCCAGTAGTCTACAGGGGTCCCAGCCCCAGCATTTT. It translates to CASSLQGSQPQHF.